The table lists the clone carrying this T cell receptor (beta chain) with a few counts. This CDR3 comprises 15 residues. After removal of 6 bases from V and 5 bases from J, the junction contained 8 bases not matched to a gene. Per the germline V gene, CDR1 is SNHLY and CDR2 is FYNNEI. This sample stems from a study of T cell changes during pregnancy in multiple sclerosis. Assay used: immunoSEQ multiplex PCR; TCRdb lists only in-frame clones, some missing. This table holds approximately 89,000 clones, around 94% found once. This receptor was obtained from a female donor in good health, enrolled as a control in a pregnancy study. This sample comprised peripheral blood, obtained after pregnancy. The chain links TRBV2 to TRBJ1-4, with 8 bases that match TRBD1. The CDR3 DNA reads as TGTGCCAGCAGAGTCCGGGACAGGCCGAATGAAAAACTGTTTTTT. Translation: CASRVRDRPNEKLFF. The full variable domain, in which reference TRBV2 and TRBJ1-4 provide the parts outside the CDR3, is EPEVTQTPSHQVTQMGQEVILRCVPISNHLYFYWYRQILGQKVEFLVSFYNNEISEKSEIFDDQFSVERPDGSNFTLKIRSTKLEDSAMYFCASRVRDRPNEKLFFGSGTQLSVL.